A selection of T cell receptor beta chains follows, all from one sample in a study of CD8 T cells in ankylosing spondylitis. One entry per CDR3 protein, called by TCRdb with MiXCR from the 5' RACE reads. The data show more than 150,000 distinct CDR3 sequences, about 20% seen once. Sequenced sample: blood, either unsorted or a sorted T cell fraction (not recorded which). The receptors were sampled from a male donor between 10 and 30 years old with ankylosing spondylitis or in good health (not recorded which). Each CDR3 is given with its conserved first and last residue. The D gene is left open where the match is weak. Some rows mark clone size as missing; the rest say once, few, many or name a class of expanded clone.

j_call v_call clone_size d_call cdr3_nt cdr3_aa
TRBJ2-2 TRBV3-1 many - TGTGCCAGCAGCCAAGATAGTACCGGGGAGCTGTTTTTT CASSQDSTGELFF
TRBJ2-5 TRBV25-1 many - TGTGCCAGCAGTGGACTAGAGACCCAGTACTTC CASSGLETQYF
TRBJ2-2 TRBV7-2 - - TGTGCCAGCAGCAATGACGGCTCTTTCACCGGGGAGCTGTTTTTT CASSNDGSFTGELFF
TRBJ2-5 TRBV6-5 many TRBD1 TGTGCCAGCACCGAGGGACAGGGAAGGTCAGAGACCCAGTACTTC CASTEGQGRSETQYF
TRBJ2-1 TRBV12-3/TRBV12-4 many - TGTGCCAGCAGGACGACCGGCAACTCCTACAATGAGCAGTTCTTC CASRTTGNSYNEQFF
TRBJ2-5 TRBV19 once - TGTGCCAGTAGTACTATCCAAGAGACCCAGTACTTC CASSTIQETQYF
TRBJ2-2 TRBV28 many TRBD2 TGTGCCAGCAGTTTTGGACTAGCGGTCACCGGGGAGCTGTTTTTT CASSFGLAVTGELFF
TRBJ2-1 TRBV27 many - TGTGCCAGCCTACGGGGGAATGAGCAGTTCTTC CASLRGNEQFF
TRBJ1-1 TRBV4-2 many TRBD1 TGTGCCAGCAGCCAGGCGACAGGGGAGAACACTGAAGCTTTCTTT CASSQATGENTEAFF
TRBJ2-2 TRBV12-3/TRBV12-4 many - TGTGCCAGCAGTTTGACTAGTTTGGGACTGGACACCGGGGAGCTGTTTTTT CASSLTSLGLDTGELFF
TRBJ2-1 TRBV12-3/TRBV12-4 many - TGTGCCAGCAGTTTCGGACTAGGGGGGTTCTTC CASSFGLGGFF
TRBJ2-1 TRBV20-1 few TRBD1 TGCAGTGCTAACACCGGGACAGGGTTCCACAATGAGCAGTTCTTC CSANTGTGFHNEQFF
TRBJ2-3 TRBV27 many - TGTGCCAGCAGTAGCTACAGGGTTGGTGGCACAGATACGCAGTATTTT CASSSYRVGGTDTQYF
TRBJ1-2 TRBV9 few - TGTGCCAGCAGCGTAGGGACGGGTTATGGCTACACCTTC CASSVGTGYGYTF
TRBJ2-5 TRBV4-1 - - TGCGCCAGCAGCCAAGATGGGCAAGCTGAAGAGACCCAGTACTTC CASSQDGQAEETQYF
TRBJ1-1 TRBV6-5 many - TGTGCCAGCAGCCCGGGTCCAAACACTGAAGCTTTCTTT CASSPGPNTEAFF
TRBJ2-1 TRBV6-1 many - TGTGCCAGCGAAATCTCGTCCAATGAGCAGTTCTTC CASEISSNEQFF
TRBJ2-5 TRBV27 many TRBD2 TGTGCCAGCAGTCCACTGGGACTAGCGGGAGAAGAGACCCAGTACTTC CASSPLGLAGEETQYF
TRBJ2-5 TRBV3-1 many - TGTGCCAGCAGCCATAAGCGGAATCAAGAGACCCAGTACTTC CASSHKRNQETQYF
TRBJ2-1 TRBV4-3 many - TGCGCCAGCAGCCAAGAAGTGATGAGGGAGCAGTTCTTC CASSQEVMREQFF
TRBJ2-1 TRBV12-3/TRBV12-4 many - TGTGCCAGCAGTCTCCCCAACCTGGTTAGTAGTGAGCAGTTCTTC CASSLPNLVSSEQFF
TRBJ2-7 TRBV20-1 - - TGCAGTGCTAGAGACCCCGTCATATCCTACGAGCAGTACTTC CSARDPVISYEQYF
TRBJ2-1 TRBV5-1 many TRBD2 TGCGCCAGCAGCTTGGAAACCGGACTAGCGGGAGAGCAGTTCTTC CASSLETGLAGEQFF
TRBJ2-5 TRBV7-2 many TRBD2 TGTGCCAGCAGCTTAGGGACTAGCGGCAGAATCCAAGAGACCCAGTACTTC CASSLGTSGRIQETQYF
TRBJ2-2 TRBV12-3/TRBV12-4 - - TGTGCCAGCAGTCCATCAGGATTGGCGAACACCGGGGAGCTGTTTTTT CASSPSGLANTGELFF
TRBJ2-1 TRBV7-2 - - TGTGCCAGCAGCTTAGCGTTCGGTGAGCAGTTCTTC CASSLAFGEQFF
TRBJ2-1 TRBV7-7 many - TGTGCCAGCAGTTTAAACGGAGCTGCCATCAATGAGCAGTTCTTC CASSLNGAAINEQFF
TRBJ1-1 TRBV5-6 many TRBD1 TGTGCCAGCAGCATCCGACAGGGTGAAGCTTTCTTT CASSIRQGEAFF
TRBJ2-5 TRBV29-1 many - TGCAGCGTTGAAGAGGGGGTCGCCGAGACCCAGTACTTC CSVEEGVAETQYF
TRBJ2-3 TRBV10-3 many - TGTGCCATCAGTTTCGGGACCCCGGGAGATACGCAGTATTTT CAISFGTPGDTQYF
TRBJ1-5 TRBV12-3/TRBV12-4 - - TGTGCCAGCAGTTTATTAATCTCGGGACAGCCCCAGCATTTT CASSLLISGQPQHF
TRBJ2-2 TRBV4-2 many - TGTGCCAGCAGCCCGGGGACTCCCGACACCGGGGAGCTGTTTTTT CASSPGTPDTGELFF
TRBJ2-2 TRBV5-1 many - TGCGCCAGCAGCTTGGCCGACCTCCCCCGAACCGGGGAGCTGTTTTTT CASSLADLPRTGELFF
TRBJ2-7 TRBV5-1 many - TGCGCCAGCAGCCTGAATGGCTACTCCTACGAGCAGTACTTC CASSLNGYSYEQYF
TRBJ2-1 TRBV10-3 many - TGTGCCATCAGGGCCTCCGAAGGATACAATGAGCAGTTCTTC CAIRASEGYNEQFF
TRBJ2-1 TRBV3-1 many - TGTGCCAGCAGCCAAGACGCAGCGAATTACCATGAGCAGTTCTTC CASSQDAANYHEQFF
TRBJ2-1 TRBV6-2/TRBV6-3 once TRBD2 TGTGCCAGCAGTTACACGTGGGAGGGATTGGGCAATGAGCAGTTCTTC CASSYTWEGLGNEQFF
TRBJ2-7 TRBV6-5 many - TGTGCCAGCAGTTCCCCACTCCGGGGCCCATACGAGCAGTACTTC CASSSPLRGPYEQYF
TRBJ1-5 TRBV27 many - TGTGCCAGCGGAGATAATAGCAATCAGCCCCAGCATTTT CASGDNSNQPQHF
TRBJ2-2 TRBV20-1 - - TGCAGTGCCGAGAACGGGGACACCGGGGAGCTGTTTTTT CSAENGDTGELFF
TRBJ2-2 TRBV30 few - TGTGCCGGTCGGTCCAACACCGGGGAGCTGTTTTTT CAGRSNTGELFF
TRBJ2-1 TRBV5-1 many - TGCGCCAGCAGCTTGGAGGGTAGCCTTGAGCAGTTCTTC CASSLEGSLEQFF
TRBJ2-7 TRBV7-8 many - TGTGCCAGCAGCTTATCTAGGGACTTCTACGAGCAGTACTTC CASSLSRDFYEQYF
TRBJ2-2 TRBV5-1 many TRBD2 TGCGCCAGCAGCTTTGGTACTAGCGGGAACACCGGGGAGCTGTTTTTT CASSFGTSGNTGELFF
TRBJ2-1 TRBV5-1 many - TGCGCCAGCAGCTGGGGTACGGTCGACAATGAGCAGTTCTTC CASSWGTVDNEQFF
TRBJ2-1 TRBV6-5 many - TGTGCCAGCAGTGCCCCTGCGGAGGGGTACAATGAGCAGTTCTTC CASSAPAEGYNEQFF
TRBJ2-1 TRBV12-3/TRBV12-4 many - TGTGCCAGCAGTTTAAGCGCGTACAATGAGCAGTTCTTC CASSLSAYNEQFF
TRBJ2-1 TRBV20-1 - TRBD2 TGCAGTGCTAGGGGACTAGCGGGAGTTAATGAGCAGTTCTTC CSARGLAGVNEQFF
TRBJ2-1 TRBV5-1 once TRBD2 TGCGCCAGCAGCTTGACGGCGGGAGGCTCCTACAATGAGCAGTTCTTC CASSLTAGGSYNEQFF
TRBJ2-5 TRBV7-6 - - TGTGCCAGCAGCTTATTCGCAGAGACCCAGTACTTC CASSLFAETQYF
TRBJ2-2 TRBV18 - TRBD1 TGTGCCAGCTCACCCTATCGGACAGGGGGCTCGGTTACGTTCGCCGGGGAGCTGTTTTTT CASSPYRTGGSVTFAGELFF
TRBJ2-3 TRBV5-1 many TRBD2 TGCGCCAGCGTAGCGGGGAACACAGATACGCAGTATTTT CASVAGNTDTQYF
TRBJ2-2 TRBV6-5 many - TGTGCCAGCTTCTTAGCGGCGAACACCGGGGAGCTGTTTTTT CASFLAANTGELFF
TRBJ2-5 TRBV5-1 many - TGCGCCAGCAGCTTGACAGGGAGCAAATTGGAGACCCAGTACTTC CASSLTGSKLETQYF
TRBJ2-3 TRBV6-1 many TRBD2 TGTGCCAGCAGTGAAGCTACTAGCGGAGATACGCAGTATTTT CASSEATSGDTQYF
TRBJ1-1 TRBV20-1 many - TGCAGTTTCCTCGTCCAGAACACTGAAGCTTTCTTT CSFLVQNTEAFF
TRBJ2-6 TRBV10-3 - TRBD1 TGTGCCATCAGTTCAGCAGGGGGTGCAAATGGGGCCAACGTCCTGACTTTC CAISSAGGANGANVLTF
TRBJ2-1 TRBV5-1 few - TGCGCCAGCAGCCCAGGAGGGGTAGTAGAGTTCTTC CASSPGGVVEFF
TRBJ2-7 TRBV5-1 many - TGCGCCAGCAGCGAAGGACCATCCTCCTACGAGCAGTACTTC CASSEGPSSYEQYF